These 22 T cell receptor beta chains share one sample of origin, sequenced in a study of CD4 T cells in relation to SARS-CoV-2 and coronaviruses. The antigens of these receptors remain unknown. Sequencing was performed with immunoSEQ multiplex PCR; in TCRdb, only in-frame clones are kept and a portion is missing. The data hold 25,000 or so clones, with about 70% observed a single time. The unexposed donors gave CD4+ T cells in about 2011-2019, prior to COVID-19. The cells were cultured for about ten days before CD4+ T cells were isolated. Sequenced input: CD4+ T cells from PBMCs, cultured in vitro. The receptors originated from a human donor in good health.

This clone appeared a few times. The chain combines TRBV18 with TRBJ2-7, with D perhaps matching TRBD2 (6 bases). This CDR3 comprises 14 residues. Germline V gene sequence: CDR1 KGHSH, CDR2 LQKENI. Between the trimmed V and J ends, which lost 6 bases and 7 bases, there was a span of 19 bases. CDR3 in amino acids: CASSSAPRAGEQYF. CDR3 sequence (DNA): TGTGCCAGCTCGTCTGCCCCCAGGGCGGGGGAGCAGTACTTC.

This chain uses TRBV9 with TRBJ2-5; the match to TRBD1 covers 7 bases. This CDR3 spans 15 amino acids. Germline trimming cut 0 bases from V and 5 bases from J; bases unmatched to any gene: 7. The germline CDR1 and CDR2 sequences are SGDLS and YYNGEE. The CDR3 region is CASSVEDRFGETQYF. The CDR3 DNA sequence: TGTGCCAGCAGCGTAGAGGACAGGTTTGGGGAGACCCAGTACTTC.

The V and J genes are TRBV2 and TRBJ1-2; D remains ambiguous. There are 15 residues in the CDR3. CDR1 and CDR2 from the germline V gene are SNHLY and FYNNEI. Between the trimmed V and J ends, which lost 4 bases and 8 bases, there was a span of 20 bases. CDR3 nucleotide sequence: TGTGCCAGCAGTGGGACGTTCTTATTGCTGGGAGGCTACACCTTC. It encodes CASSGTFLLLGGYTF.

V and J are TRBV7-8 and TRBJ1-1, with 7 bases aligning to TRBD1. This CDR3 comprises 15 residues. Germline-derived CDR1 and CDR2 are SGHVS and FQNEAQ. The V and J ends lost 5 bases and 0 bases, in that order; junction bases with no gene match: 6. The DNA for the CDR3 is TGTGCCAGCAGCGCAGCCGGGACAGTGAACACTGAAGCTTTCTTT. This sequence encodes CASSAAGTVNTEAFF.

This clone turned up a few times. CDR3 coding DNA: TGTGCCACTCCCCGGGGACAGGGGGCGAAGTACTTC. This encodes CATPRGQGAKYF. The rearrangement links TRBV19 to TRBJ2-7, with TRBD1 matching 12 bases. Trimming cost V 10 bases and J 11 bases; bases outside gene matches: 9. The CDR3 totals 12 residues. The V gene's germline CDR1 is LNHDA and CDR2 SQIVND (reference sequence).

V gene TRBV11-2 combines with J gene TRBJ2-6; D remains ambiguous. Germline V gene lookup returns CDR1 SGHAT and CDR2 FQNNGV. The CDR3 spans 13 residues. V was pared by 7 bases and J by 2 bases, with 6 bases between. The CDR3, as DNA: TGTGCCAGCAAATTGGCTGGGGCCAACGTCCTGACTTTC. Protein: CASKLAGANVLTF.

The chain has TRBV2 and TRBJ1-4; no definite D call. This CDR3 region has 15 residues. Trimming removed 0 bases from V and 7 bases from J, with 12 bases in between. Germline loops: CDR1 SNHLY, CDR2 FYNNEI. CDR3 residues: CASSEAVQVGEKLFF. The DNA of the CDR3 is TGTGCCAGCAGTGAAGCTGTCCAAGTGGGTGAAAAACTGTTTTTT. The complete variable domain, with remaining parts taken from reference TRBV2 and TRBJ1-4, reads EPEVTQTPSHQVTQMGQEVILRCVPISNHLYFYWYRQILGQKVEFLVSFYNNEISEKSEIFDDQFSVERPDGSNFTLKIRSTKLEDSAMYFCASSEAVQVGEKLFFGSGTQLSVL.

This rearrangement joins TRBV5-1 to TRBJ2-5; D ambiguous. Germline-derived CDR1 and CDR2 are SGHRS and YFSETQ. V was pared by 0 bases and J by 2 bases, with 11 bases between. The CDR3 is made up of 15 amino acids. This CDR3 reads CASSLGSQTQETQYF. The CDR3, as DNA: TGCGCCAGCAGCTTGGGTTCACAGACTCAAGAGACCCAGTACTTC.

J is TRBJ2-7 and V is TRBV11-3; D is possibly TRBD1 (7 bases). V was clipped by 5 bases and J by 1 base, with 9 bases between them. The CDR3 totals 13 residues. The germline V gene encodes CDR1 SGHNT and CDR2 YENEEA. The DNA for the CDR3 is TGTGCCAGCAGCGCGGGACAGTCCTACGAGCAGTACTTC. Its translation is CASSAGQSYEQYF.

The J gene is TRBJ2-2, the V gene TRBV5-6, with TRBD1 matching over 9 bases. Looked up from germline, CDR1 is SGHDT and CDR2 is YYEEEE. The CDR3 is 15 residues long. The V gene end was trimmed by 2 bases and the J gene end by 4 bases; junction bases not matched to a gene: 3. CDR3 sequence: CASSFRDRVTGELFF. The CDR3 DNA sequence: TGTGCCAGCAGCTTCCGGGACAGGGTCACCGGGGAGCTGTTTTTT.

The V gene is TRBV11-3, the J gene TRBJ2-1, with D perhaps being TRBD1 or TRBD2 (7 bases each). This CDR3 is built from 15 residues. V was shortened by 5 bases and J by 9 bases, with 20 bases between the two germline ends. Germline V lookup: CDR1 SGHNT, CDR2 YENEEA. The CDR3 coding sequence is TGTGCCAGCAGCCCCCGACAGGGCCCGGGGGGTGAGCAGTTCTTC. This encodes CASSPRQGPGGEQFF.

This sequence joins TRBV27 and TRBJ2-2; D may correspond to TRBD1 or TRBD2 (5 bases each). The V end was cut by 1 base, the J end by 3 bases, with 9 bases between. The CDR3 is 15 amino acids. Germline CDR1 is MNHEY and CDR2 is SMNVEV (reference sequence). CDR3 coding DNA: TGTGCCAGCAGTTTATTCGGGACCTACACCGGGGAGCTGTTTTTT. This encodes CASSLFGTYTGELFF.

The chain uses TRBV6-4 and TRBJ1-1; the D gene is possibly TRBD1 (5 bases). The CDR3 extends over 16 amino acids. CDR1 and CDR2 (germline): MRHNA, SNTAGT. The germline V and J ends were trimmed by 4 bases and 0 bases, with 15 bases remaining between them. The CDR3 reads CASSGPWKGMNTEAFF. In DNA, the CDR3 is TGTGCCAGCAGTGGTCCCTGGAAGGGGATGAACACTGAAGCTTTCTTT.

The chain carries TRBV18 and TRBJ2-7, with 15 bases aligning to TRBD2. The CDR3 contains 15 residues. Germline assignment: CDR1 KGHSH and CDR2 LQKENI. Trimming removed 3 bases from V and 4 bases from J; junction bases left unmatched: 1. CDR3 sequence reads: CASSPGLAGGYEQYF. Written as DNA, the CDR3 is TGTGCCAGCTCACCGGGACTAGCGGGGGGATACGAGCAGTACTTC.

V usage is TRBV19 and J usage is TRBJ1-5; 9 bases are shared with TRBD1. CDR3 length: 18 amino acids. Germline loops: CDR1 LNHDA, CDR2 SQIVND (reference sequence). J gave up 7 bases and V 3 bases, and 16 bases lay outside the gene matches. CDR3 amino acids: CASSMGDSAGTGRQPQHF. CDR3 bases: TGTGCCAGTAGTATGGGGGATTCCGCCGGGACAGGGAGGCAGCCCCAGCATTTT.

V gene TRBV19 combines with J gene TRBJ2-1; TRBD2 aligns across 12 bases. Per the germline V gene, CDR1 is LNHDA and CDR2 is SQIVND (reference sequence). V shed 8 bases and J 2 bases; nucleotides not matched to a gene: 4. This CDR3 is built from 15 residues. The CDR3: CASQRTSGAYNEQFF. The CDR3 nucleotides read TGTGCCAGTCAAAGGACTAGCGGGGCCTACAATGAGCAGTTCTTC.

The V gene is TRBV5-1, the J gene TRBJ2-7; 7 bases are shared with TRBD2. The CDR3 contains 15 residues. The germline gives CDR1 SGHRS, CDR2 YFSETQ. Trimming at V came to 1 base and at J to 2 bases, leaving 6 bases not matched to a gene. The CDR3 reads CASSLMGRGAYEQYF. CDR3 nucleotide sequence: TGCGCCAGCAGCTTGATGGGCCGGGGGGCCTACGAGCAGTACTTC.

A few counts support this clone. J is TRBJ1-1 and V is TRBV18, with TRBD1 as a possible D gene (6 bases). Germline V lookup: CDR1 KGHSH, CDR2 LQKENI. V was clipped by 1 base and J by 1 base, with 13 bases between them. This CDR3 region has 16 residues. This CDR3 is CASSPQQGGENTEAFF. CDR3 nucleotide sequence: TGTGCCAGCTCACCACAACAGGGAGGTGAGAACACTGAAGCTTTCTTT.

The V and J genes are TRBV30 and TRBJ1-3; the D gene is possibly TRBD1 (5 bases). CDR1 GTSNPN and CDR2 SVGIG come from the germline V gene (reference sequence). This CDR3 is built from 15 residues. V lost 4 bases and J lost 1, with 14 bases in between. CDR3: CAWTPLGRSGNTIYF. The CDR3 DNA sequence: TGTGCCTGGACTCCCTTGGGACGGTCTGGAAACACCATATATTTT. The full variable domain, its missing parts supplied by reference TRBV30 and TRBJ1-3, is SQTIHQWPATLVQPVGSPLSLECTVEGTSNPNLYWYRQAAGRGLQLLFYSVGIGQISSEVPQNLSASRPQDRQFILSSKKLLLSDSGFYLCAWTPLGRSGNTIYFGEGSWLTVV.

CDR3 loop: CAISERSLEDSPLHF. The CDR3 DNA is TGTGCCATCAGTGAGCGCAGCCTCGAGGATTCACCCCTCCACTTT. The J gene is TRBJ1-6, the V gene TRBV10-3; D unresolved. The CDR3 extends over 15 amino acids. V lost 2 bases and J 8 bases, leaving 13 bases between the germline ends. Germline CDR1 is ENHRY and CDR2 is SYGVKD.

Only a few counts were recorded for this clone. This chain links TRBV3-1 (or the pseudogene TRBV3-2) with TRBJ1-4; tentatively, D is TRBD1 (5 bases). CDR3 length equals 13 residues. Trimming cost V 5 bases and J 8 bases, with 12 bases left between them. CDR1 and CDR2 from the germline V gene are LGHDT and YNNKEL (reference sequence). Here the CDR3 reads CASSYGQVEKLFF. Here the CDR3 DNA reads TGTGCCAGCAGCTATGGACAAGTAGAAAAACTGTTTTTT.

This chain links TRBV3-1 (or the pseudogene TRBV3-2) with TRBJ1-5; D ambiguous. V was pared by 0 bases and J by 6 bases, with 3 bases between. Per germline, CDR1 LGHDT and CDR2 YNNKEL (reference sequence). This CDR3 contains 12 residues. The CDR3 loop is CASSQDSQPQHF. The CDR3 region has the DNA TGTGCCAGCAGCCAAGATAGTCAGCCCCAGCATTTT.